This TCR beta chain derives from a study of response to subunit inactivated influenza vaccine. Study results and limitations: That few new T cells are recruited by each seasonal influenza vaccination was the authors' suggestion.

TCRdb analysed the RT-PCR reads with MiXCR anew, one entry per CDR3 protein. The table records roughly 500,000 distinct CDR3 sequences, under 30% of them present only once. Germline V gene data show CDR1 as SGHTA and CDR2 as FQGNSA. The CDR3 contains 15 residues. V gave up 5 bases and J gave up 4 bases, with 17 bases separating them. This clonotype was detected a few times. The antigen is undetermined. These data are also associated with another study on T cells expressing NK-cell markers. This second report adds: 5'RACE template switching built TCR beta cDNA with unique molecular identifiers. Each TCR beta repertoire originated in sorted T cells that were CD3+CD56+NKG2C+, CD3+CD56+NKG2C- or CD3+CD56-NKG2C+. NKG2C+ dominant clonotypes from several donors made up roughly 1.0-7.0% of CD8+ T cells. The CD3+CD56-NKG2C+ fraction was also led by these clonotypes in several donors.

The specimen was CD4+ T cells sorted from PBMCs, collected about 13 days after vaccination. The sequence derives from a man aged 50 to 59 who received an inactivated influenza vaccine. This chain uses TRBV7-2 with TRBJ1-1; weak D call: TRBD1 (5 bases). CDR3 protein: CASSPVAGGATEAFF. The CDR3 nucleotides are TGTGCCAGCAGCCCCGTGGCGGGAGGGGCCACTGAAGCTTTCTTT.